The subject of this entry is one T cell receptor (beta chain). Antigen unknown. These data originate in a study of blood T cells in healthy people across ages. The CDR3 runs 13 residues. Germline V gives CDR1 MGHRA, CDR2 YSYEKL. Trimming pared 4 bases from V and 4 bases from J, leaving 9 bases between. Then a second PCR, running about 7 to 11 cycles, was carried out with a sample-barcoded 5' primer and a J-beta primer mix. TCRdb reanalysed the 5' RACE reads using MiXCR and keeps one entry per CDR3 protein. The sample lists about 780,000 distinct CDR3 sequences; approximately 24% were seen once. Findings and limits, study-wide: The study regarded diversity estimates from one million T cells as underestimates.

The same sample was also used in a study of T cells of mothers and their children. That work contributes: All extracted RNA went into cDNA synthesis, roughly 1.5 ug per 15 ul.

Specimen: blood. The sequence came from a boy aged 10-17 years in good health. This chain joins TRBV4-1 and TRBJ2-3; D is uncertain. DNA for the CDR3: TGCGCCAGCAGCCGCGAACGTCCAGATACGCAGTATTTT. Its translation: CASSRERPDTQYF.